These 26 T cell receptor beta chains were all obtained from the same sample, sequenced in a study of blood T cell repertoires in COVID-19. TCRdb's table, derived via immunoSEQ multiplex PCR, lists solely in-frame clones and lacks some. The repertoire consists of tens of thousands of clones, with more than 80% occurring once and the leading ten covering 20%. The sequenced sample consisted of peripheral blood. The source is a woman in her seventies with acute or convalescent COVID-19.

Only a few counts were recorded for this clone. For the CDR3, the DNA is TGTGCCAGCAGTAGACTCGCGGACTATGGCTACACCTTC. Translating it yields CASSRLADYGYTF. The chain has TRBV28 and TRBJ1-2; unclear D gene. V was clipped by 5 bases and J by 3 bases, with 10 bases between them. Germline values: CDR1 MDHEN, CDR2 SYDVKM. The length of the CDR3 is 13 residues.

The V call is TRBV11-3, the J call TRBJ1-1; 7 positions agree with TRBD1. The CDR3 runs 13 residues. Germline lookup yields CDR1 SGHNT and CDR2 YENEEA. Unmatched junction bases numbered 5, after V lost 1 base and J lost 9 bases. CDR3 in amino acids: CASSLGHRGQAFF. CDR3 coding DNA: TGTGCCAGCAGCTTAGGACACAGGGGCCAAGCTTTCTTT.

The J gene is TRBJ2-5, the V gene TRBV9; TRBD2 agrees at 8 bases. CDR1 is SGDLS and CDR2 is YYNGEE in the germline V gene. The CDR3 contains 19 residues. J was trimmed by 6 bases and V by 0 bases; bases with no gene match: 19. The CDR3 region has the DNA TGTGCCAGCAGCGTAGATCATGGGACTAGGTTTGATCCGCGGAAGACCCAGTACTTC. It is translated as CASSVDHGTRFDPRKTQYF. The full variable domain, rest sourced from reference TRBV9 and TRBJ2-5, is DSGVTQTPKHLITATGQRVTLRCSPRSGDLSVYWYQQSLDQGLQFLIQYYNGEERAKGNILERFSAQQFPDLHSELNLSSLELGDSALYFCASSVDHGTRFDPRKTQYFGPGTRLLVL.

DNA of the CDR3: TGTGCCAGTTTGCCCATCGGGCAAGAGACCCAGTACTTC. This codes for CASLPIGQETQYF. V gene TRBV19 combines with J gene TRBJ2-5; D ambiguous. CDR1 is LNHDA and CDR2 is SQIVND in the germline V gene (reference sequence). This CDR3 contains 13 residues. The V and J ends lost 8 bases and 2 bases respectively, with 12 bases between them.

This chain links TRBV10-3 with TRBJ2-1, with a tentative D call TRBD2 (6 bases). Deletions cut 8 bases from V and 7 bases from J, with 18 bases between. There are 14 residues in the CDR3. Looked up from germline, CDR1 is ENHRY and CDR2 is SYGVKD. The CDR3 nucleotides read TGTGCCATCGGGGCGGGATCAGTAGTGAATGAGCAGTTCTTC. The encoded protein is CAIGAGSVVNEQFF.

This clone has a handful of counts. The chain employs TRBV7-9 and TRBJ1-5; 7 bases fit TRBD1. V lost 3 bases to trimming and J lost 7 bases; unmatched junction nucleotides: 3. Germline-derived CDR1 and CDR2 are SEHNR and FQNEAQ (reference sequence). The CDR3 covers 13 residues. The CDR3, as DNA: TGTGCCAGCAGCTTTGACAGGGTACAGCCCCAGCATTTT. This gives the protein CASSFDRVQPQHF.

This clone appeared a single time. The rearrangement joins TRBV28 to TRBJ1-5; D might be TRBD1 (6 bases). V was trimmed by 5 bases and J by 11 bases, leaving 19 bases between them. The CDR3 is made up of 14 amino acids. The germline CDR1 and CDR2 sequences are MDHEN and SYDVKM. CDR3 amino acids: CASSPPTGSEAQHF. CDR3 nucleotides: TGTGCCAGCAGTCCCCCAACAGGGAGCGAGGCCCAGCATTTT.

This chain uses TRBV2 with TRBJ2-2, with 8 bases identical to TRBD1. CDR1 SNHLY and CDR2 FYNNEI come from the germline V gene. V shed 4 bases, J shed 4 bases, and the junction held 8 bases outside the gene matches. This CDR3 is built from 16 residues. The CDR3 nucleotides read TGTGCCAGCAGTGGACCGACAGGGGCGGGCACCGGGGAGCTGTTTTTT. It encodes CASSGPTGAGTGELFF.

The CDR3 DNA follows: TGTGCCAGCAGTGAACAGGGACTGAGCAATGGCTACACCTTC. This encodes CASSEQGLSNGYTF. The rearrangement links TRBV6-1 to TRBJ1-2; a possible D gene is TRBD1 (5 bases). Per germline, CDR1 MNHNS and CDR2 SASEGT. The V end was cut by 2 bases, the J end by 6 bases, with 13 bases between. This CDR3 comprises 14 residues.

The chain uses TRBV5-6 and TRBJ1-6; 9 nucleotides line up with TRBD1. Trimming cost V 4 bases and J 9 bases; bases outside gene matches: 11. Germline V gene sequence: CDR1 SGHDT, CDR2 YYEEEE. The length of the CDR3 is 16 residues. The CDR3, as DNA: TGTGCCAGCAGCCCTAACCGGGACAGGGTGGTTTCACCCCTCCACTTT. Amino acid sequence: CASSPNRDRVVSPLHF.

The chain has TRBV5-1 and TRBJ2-1; D possibly corresponds to TRBD1 (6 bases). The germline CDR1 and CDR2 sequences are SGHRS and YFSETQ. This CDR3 spans 14 amino acids. Trimming stripped 4 bases from V and 12 bases from J, with 20 bases between. The CDR3 coding sequence is TGCGCCAGCAGCCTCGTCACAGGGCCCTCGGGGCAGTTCTTC. This translates into CASSLVTGPSGQFF.

J is TRBJ1-1 and V is TRBV6-5, with D uncertain. Germline V gene sequence: CDR1 MNHEY, CDR2 SVGAGI. The CDR3 runs 11 residues. V dropped 2 bases and J dropped 5 bases, with 3 bases sitting between them. Written as DNA, the CDR3 is TGTGCCAGCAGTTACCAAACTGAAGCTTTCTTT. This sequence encodes CASSYQTEAFF.

The chain employs TRBV18 and TRBJ1-1; tentatively, D is TRBD1 (6 bases). The V end was cut by 3 bases, the J end by 5 bases, with 13 bases between. Germline values: CDR1 KGHSH, CDR2 LQKENI. This CDR3 comprises 14 residues. The CDR3 sequence: CASSPRGGRTEAFF. CDR3 DNA: TGTGCCAGCTCACCCCGGGGGGGGCGGACTGAAGCTTTCTTT.

This clone was seen just once. The V gene is TRBV7-8, the J gene TRBJ1-1; D unresolved. Trimming stripped 5 bases from V and 1 base from J, with 8 bases between. The CDR3 extends over 13 amino acids. Germline-derived CDR1 and CDR2 are SGHVS and FQNEAQ. In DNA, the CDR3 is TGTGCCAGCAGCGCTCGGGGGAACACTGAAGCTTTCTTT. As protein: CASSARGNTEAFF.

The V and J genes are TRBV5-1 and TRBJ2-2; TRBD2 agrees at 14 bases. Germline loops: CDR1 SGHRS, CDR2 YFSETQ. This CDR3 spans 17 amino acids. Trimming cost V 4 bases and J 5 bases; bases outside gene matches: 7. CDR3 loop: CASSPGLAGVSTGELFF. CDR3 sequence (DNA): TGCGCCAGCAGCCCGGGACTAGCGGGAGTTAGTACCGGGGAGCTGTTTTTT.

The CDR3 here is CASGLRGPNEKLFF. The CDR3 bases are TGTGCCAGCGGCCTCAGGGGGCCTAATGAAAAACTGTTTTTT. The chain is built from TRBV27 and TRBJ1-4; 8 nucleotides match TRBD1. CDR3 length: 14 residues. With V trimmed by 8 bases and J by 3 bases, 5 bases remained unmatched. The V gene's germline CDR1 is MNHEY and CDR2 SMNVEV (reference sequence).

In its sample, this clone was seen once. The chain employs TRBV7-3 and TRBJ2-3; D is possibly TRBD1 (6 bases). The germline CDR1 and CDR2 sequences are SGHTA and FQGTGA. Trimming left V 5 bases short and J 1 base short, with 16 bases between. This CDR3 has 16 amino acids. The CDR3 DNA sequence: TGTGCCAGCAGCAAACAGGGAAACCGTGGCACAGATACGCAGTATTTT. Translated, it gives CASSKQGNRGTDTQYF.

Here the CDR3 reads CASSEGSQGGNQPQHF. The CDR3 nucleotides read TGTGCCAGCAGTGAGGGCTCACAGGGCGGCAATCAGCCCCAGCATTTT. The chain links TRBV28 to TRBJ1-5, with D possibly being TRBD1 (6 bases). V was pared by 5 bases and J by 2 bases, with 16 bases between. The CDR3 consists of 16 residues. The germline gives CDR1 MDHEN, CDR2 SYDVKM. Full variable domain (missing parts from reference TRBV28 and TRBJ1-5): DVKVTQSSRYLVKRTGEKVFLECVQDMDHENMFWYRQDPGLGLRLIYFSYDVKMKEKGDIPEGYSVSREKKERFSLILESASTNQTSMYLCASSEGSQGGNQPQHFGDGTRLSIL.

The chain is built from TRBV9 and TRBJ2-5; 7 positions agree with TRBD1. The germline V gene has CDR1 SGDLS and CDR2 YYNGEE. The J segment lost 4 bases and the V segment lost 0 bases, leaving 3 bases of the junction unmatched. The CDR3 has 14 amino acids. The DNA of the CDR3 is TGTGCCAGCAGCGTAGGGCACAGGGGAGAGACCCAGTACTTC. As protein: CASSVGHRGETQYF.

V and J are TRBV21-1 and TRBJ1-5; the listed D gene, TRBD1, was not tested against the DNA. TRBV21-1 is noted as a pseudogene. This CDR3 has 17 residues. CDR3 sequence (DNA): TGTGCCAGCACCATGGACAGGGGGGATTATAGCAATCAGCCCCAGCATTTT. It encodes CASTMDRGDYSNQPQHF.

The chain has TRBV7-9 and TRBJ2-7, with 12 bases aligning to TRBD2. Germline CDR1 reads SEHNR; CDR2 reads FQNEAQ (reference sequence). CDR3 length equals 15 residues. V lost 3 bases to trimming and J lost 4 bases; unmatched junction nucleotides: 4. CDR3 amino acids: CASSFRTSGKYEQYF. The CDR3 DNA is TGTGCCAGCAGCTTCCGGACTAGCGGGAAGTACGAGCAGTACTTC.

The chain links TRBV9 to TRBJ1-1, with D possibly TRBD1 on 6 matching bases. From germline, CDR1 is SGDLS and CDR2 YYNGEE. Trimming left V 4 bases short and J 2 bases short, with 18 bases between. The CDR3 runs to 16 residues. Here the CDR3 reads CASSRTDRTSNTEAFF. Written as DNA, the CDR3 is TGTGCCAGCAGCAGAACAGACAGGACGTCTAACACTGAAGCTTTCTTT.

V is TRBV5-1 and J is TRBJ1-3; D is possibly TRBD1 (6 bases). CDR1 and CDR2 (germline): SGHRS, YFSETQ. Trimming removed 3 bases at V and 3 bases at J, with 13 bases between. The CDR3 is made up of 15 amino acids. The CDR3 nucleotides are TGCGCCAGCAGCTCAGGACAGTTCAATGGAAACACCATATATTTT. Protein: CASSSGQFNGNTIYF.

The sample holds a few counts of this clone. The chain is built from TRBV6-5 and TRBJ1-3, with D perhaps matching TRBD1 (5 bases). There are 16 residues in the CDR3. V lost 2 bases to trimming and J lost 0 bases, with 11 bases between them. CDR1 MNHEY and CDR2 SVGAGI come from the germline V gene. CDR3 in amino acids: CASSYTQVLSGNTIYF. The CDR3 DNA is TGTGCCAGCAGTTACACACAGGTACTCTCTGGAAACACCATATATTTT.

The chain has TRBV27 and TRBJ2-4; D is perhaps TRBD1 (7 bases). Trimming left V 5 bases short and J 8 bases short, with 13 bases between. CDR1 and CDR2 from the germline V gene are MNHEY and SMNVEV (reference sequence). The CDR3 extends over 13 amino acids. This chain's CDR3 is CASSRGRGDIQYF. CDR3 DNA: TGTGCCAGCAGTAGGGGCAGGGGGGACATTCAGTACTTC.

This rearrangement joins TRBV7-9 to TRBJ2-7, with 8 positions matching TRBD2. J lost 0 bases, V lost 5 bases, and 15 bases had no gene match. The CDR3 is made up of 18 amino acids. Germline CDR1 is SEHNR and CDR2 is FQNEAQ (reference sequence). The CDR3 sequence: CASSPPGGGAIHSYEQYF. The CDR3, as DNA: TGTGCCAGCAGCCCCCCCGGGGGGGGCGCCATCCACTCCTACGAGCAGTACTTC.